The clone carrying this T cell receptor (beta chain) was seen once. The target antigen is unknown. The data are from a study of T cell repertoires in cytomegalovirus infection. Overall study: Public TCR beta signature analysis indicated the presence of both CMV infection and matching HLA type. General study results and limits: There were carriers of CMV plus the relevant HLA, and cumulative public TCR beta family frequency identified them.

Germline CDR1 LGHNA, CDR2 YSLEER. Trimming shortened V by 0 bases and J by 3 bases, and 15 bases separated the two germline ends. The CDR3 spans 17 residues. TCRdb recomputed calls from the reads with MiXCR, one row per CDR3 protein. The data contain roughly 150,000 distinct CDR3 sequences, less than 25% of them singletons. The sequencing input was PBMCs. This TCR came from a human donor in good health (CMV status not recorded). Some clones in this sample may be carry-over from other donors' samples. This chain links TRBV4-3 with TRBJ1-5; D call uncertain. In DNA, the CDR3 is TGCGCCAGCAGCCAAGATCGTGCCCCCACCGACAATCAGCCCCAGCATTTT. Translating gives CASSQDRAPTDNQPQHF.